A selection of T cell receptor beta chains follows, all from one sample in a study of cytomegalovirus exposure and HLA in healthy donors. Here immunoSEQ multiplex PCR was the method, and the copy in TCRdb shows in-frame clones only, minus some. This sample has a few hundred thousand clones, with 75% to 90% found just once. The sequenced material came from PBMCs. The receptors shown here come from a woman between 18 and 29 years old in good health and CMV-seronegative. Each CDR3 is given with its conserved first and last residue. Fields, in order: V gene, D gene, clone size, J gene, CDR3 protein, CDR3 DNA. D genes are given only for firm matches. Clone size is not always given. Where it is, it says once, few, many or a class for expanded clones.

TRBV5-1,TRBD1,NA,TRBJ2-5,CASSYTGGRGETQYF,TGCGCCAGCAGCTATACAGGGGGCAGGGGAGAGACCCAGTACTTC
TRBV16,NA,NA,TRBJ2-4,CASSQFGAGAKNIQYF,TGTGCCAGCAGCCAATTTGGGGCGGGGGCGAAAAACATTCAGTACTTC
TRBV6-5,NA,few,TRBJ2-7,CASSYTSQGTGEQYF,TGTGCCAGCAGTTACACGTCACAGGGTACGGGCGAGCAGTACTTC
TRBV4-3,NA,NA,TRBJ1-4,CASSQTVRPEKLFF,TGCGCCAGCAGCCAAACCGTCAGGCCTGAAAAACTGTTTTTT
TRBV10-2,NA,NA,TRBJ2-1,CASRRLTDYNEQFF,TGCGCCAGCAGAAGGTTAACAGACTACAATGAGCAGTTCTTC
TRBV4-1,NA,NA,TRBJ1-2,CASSQGQWENYGYTF,TGCGCCAGCAGCCAGGGCCAGTGGGAGAACTATGGCTACACCTTC
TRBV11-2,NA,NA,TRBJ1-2,CASSRLTGKDPNYGYTF,TGTGCCAGCAGCCGATTGACAGGAAAGGATCCTAACTATGGCTACACCTTC
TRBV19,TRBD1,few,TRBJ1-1,CASSNPPGTGGVGAFF,TGTGCCAGTAGTAATCCTCCCGGGACAGGGGGAGTCGGAGCTTTCTTT
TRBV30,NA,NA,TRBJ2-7,CAWSVGQRYEQYF,TGTGCCTGGAGTGTAGGACAACGCTACGAGCAGTACTTC
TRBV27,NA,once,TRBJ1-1,CASSSNLGRQLGTEAFF,TGTGCCAGCAGTTCCAATTTGGGGCGACAGTTAGGCACTGAAGCTTTCTTT
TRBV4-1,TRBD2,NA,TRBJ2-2,CASSQLAGENTPGELFF,TGCGCCAGCAGCCAACTAGCGGGAGAGAATACCCCCGGGGAGCTGTTTTTT
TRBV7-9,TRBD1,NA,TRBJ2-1,CSSSLTGVAYNEQFF,TGTTCCAGCAGTCTTACAGGGGTTGCATACAATGAGCAGTTCTTC
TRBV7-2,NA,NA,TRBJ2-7,CASSLGRDSYEQYF,TGTGCCAGCAGCTTAGGGCGGGACAGCTACGAGCAGTACTTC
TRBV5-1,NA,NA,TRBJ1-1,CASSWNRAMNTEAFF,TGCGCCAGCAGCTGGAACAGGGCCATGAACACTGAAGCTTTCTTT
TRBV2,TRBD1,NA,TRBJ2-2,CASRKDRADTGELFF,TGTGCCAGCAGAAAGGACAGGGCAGACACCGGGGAGCTGTTTTTT
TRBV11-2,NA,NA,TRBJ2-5,CASSRPGDPRRETQYF,TGTGCCAGCAGCCGTCCAGGGGATCCCAGGCGAGAGACCCAGTACTTC
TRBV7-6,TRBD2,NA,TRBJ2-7,CASSPELAGTGEQYF,TGTGCCAGCAGCCCCGAACTAGCGGGGACGGGCGAGCAGTACTTC
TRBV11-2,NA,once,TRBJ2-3,CASSLRSVRTDTQYF,TGTGCCAGCAGCTTGAGGTCCGTTCGCACAGATACGCAGTATTTT
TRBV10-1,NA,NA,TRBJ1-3,CASSLAASGNTIYF,TGCGCCAGCAGTCTTGCGGCCTCTGGAAACACCATATATTTT
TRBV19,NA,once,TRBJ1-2,CASSIERGGHYGYTF,TGTGCCAGTAGTATTGAACGCGGGGGGCACTATGGCTACACCTTC
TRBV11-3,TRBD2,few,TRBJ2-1,CASSSIYLAERANEQFF,TGTGCCAGCAGCTCAATATATCTAGCGGAGAGGGCCAATGAGCAGTTCTTC
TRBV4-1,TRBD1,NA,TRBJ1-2,CASSQEPTGDRSNYGYTF,TGCGCCAGCAGCCAAGAACCGACGGGGGACAGATCTAACTATGGCTACACCTTC
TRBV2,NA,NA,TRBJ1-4,CASSYSDSNEKLFF,TGTGCCAGCAGTTATTCGGACAGTAATGAAAAACTGTTTTTT
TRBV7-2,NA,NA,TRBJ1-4,CASSSVEKLFF,TGTGCCAGCAGTTCTGTCGAAAAACTGTTTTTT
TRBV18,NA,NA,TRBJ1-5,CASSSVVMVPGQPQHF,TGTGCCAGCTCATCGGTTGTGATGGTCCCGGGTCAGCCCCAGCATTTT
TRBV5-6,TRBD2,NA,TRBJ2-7,CASSLRLAGTYEQYF,TGTGCCAGCAGCTTGAGGCTAGCGGGGACCTACGAGCAGTACTTC
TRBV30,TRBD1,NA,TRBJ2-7,CAWNLIRLRDRSSYEQYF,TGTGCCTGGAACCTCATCAGACTCCGGGACAGGAGCTCCTACGAGCAGTACTTC
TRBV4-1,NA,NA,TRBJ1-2,CASSPEVTLANYGYTF,TGCGCCAGCAGCCCAGAGGTAACTTTAGCTAACTATGGCTACACCTTC
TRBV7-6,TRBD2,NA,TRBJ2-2,CASRGLINTGELFF,TGTGCCAGCAGGGGACTAATTAACACCGGGGAGCTGTTTTTT
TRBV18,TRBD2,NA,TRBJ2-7,CASSPNPSGSYEQYF,TGTGCCAGCTCTCCGAACCCTAGCGGAAGCTACGAGCAGTACTTC
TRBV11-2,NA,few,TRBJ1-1,CASSLDLEALFEAFF,TGTGCCAGCAGCTTAGATCTCGAGGCGTTGTTTGAAGCTTTCTTT
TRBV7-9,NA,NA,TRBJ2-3,CASSLGQGTDTQYF,TGTGCCAGCAGCTTAGGCCAGGGAACAGATACGCAGTATTTT
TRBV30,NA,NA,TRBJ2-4,CACGQLTQYF,TGTGCCTGCGGACAGCTGACTCAGTACTTC
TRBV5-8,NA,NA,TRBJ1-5,CASSLAETLQPQHF,TGTGCCAGCAGCTTAGCCGAGACACTCCAGCCCCAGCATTTT
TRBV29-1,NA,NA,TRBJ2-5,CSVEGLEGETQYF,TGCAGCGTTGAGGGTCTGGAGGGGGAGACCCAGTACTTC
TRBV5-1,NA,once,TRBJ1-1,CASSYYGGENTEAFF,TGCGCCAGCAGCTATTATGGGGGCGAGAACACTGAAGCTTTCTTT